What follows are 8 T cell receptor beta chains derived from one specimen sequenced in a study of blood T cell repertoires in COVID-19. Using immunoSEQ multiplex PCR, the repertoire was profiled, and TCRdb retains in-frame clones only, with some absent. The data hold a few hundred thousand clones, with 92% observed a single time. The sequencing input was PBMCs or T cells enriched from blood (not recorded which). All receptors come from a woman aged 25 to 39 who had recovered from COVID-19.

In DNA, the CDR3 is TGTGCCAGCAGTTTAGAACAGGGCTTGGGACTGTTTTTT. Protein sequence: CASSLEQGLGLFF. The V call is TRBV28, the J call TRBJ1-4; TRBD1 is a possible D gene (6 bases). CDR3 length: 13 amino acids. V lost 2 bases and J 13 bases, leaving 14 bases between the germline ends. Germline V gives CDR1 MDHEN, CDR2 SYDVKM.

The chain employs TRBV28 and TRBJ2-7; D is ambiguous. The CDR3 runs to 12 residues. The germline V gene encodes CDR1 MDHEN and CDR2 SYDVKM. The germline V and J ends were trimmed by 2 bases and 2 bases, with 4 bases remaining between them. The CDR3 DNA is TGTGCCAGCAGTTTACCGGCCTACGAGCAGTACTTC. Amino acids: CASSLPAYEQYF. The full variable domain, rest sourced from reference TRBV28 and TRBJ2-7, is DVKVTQSSRYLVKRTGEKVFLECVQDMDHENMFWYRQDPGLGLRLIYFSYDVKMKEKGDIPEGYSVSREKKERFSLILESASTNQTSMYLCASSLPAYEQYFGPGTRLTVT.

This clone was observed once. V and J are TRBV19 and TRBJ1-3; D unresolved. There are 12 residues in the CDR3. CDR1 and CDR2 (germline): LNHDA, SQIVND (reference sequence). CDR3 sequence reads: CATGSSGNTIYF. DNA for the CDR3: TGTGCGACTGGGAGCTCTGGAAACACCATATATTTT.

The CDR3 here is CAWSALAIFDTQYF. In DNA form, the CDR3 reads TGTGCCTGGAGTGCTTTAGCTATATTTGATACGCAGTATTTT. The V and J genes are TRBV30 and TRBJ2-3, with unresolved D. The CDR3 extends over 14 amino acids. Trimming removed 1 base from V and 6 bases from J, with 14 bases in between. The V gene's germline CDR1 is GTSNPN and CDR2 SVGIG (reference sequence).

The CDR3 here is CASRGDPQNGEQYF. The CDR3 coding sequence is TGCGCCAGCCGGGGGGACCCCCAAAATGGCGAGCAGTACTTC. The genes are TRBV5-1 and TRBJ2-7; 7 bases are shared with TRBD2. Trimming took 7 bases from V and 6 from J; bases not matched to a gene: 13. This CDR3 comprises 14 residues. Germline CDR1 SGHRS, CDR2 YFSETQ.

The chain joins TRBV11-2 to TRBJ1-2, with no clear D. Per germline, CDR1 SGHAT and CDR2 FQNNGV. The length of the CDR3 is 12 residues. The V end was cut by 0 bases, the J end by 4 bases, with 3 bases between. The chain's CDR3 is CASSLDSYGYTF. The DNA of the CDR3 is TGTGCCAGCAGCTTAGACAGCTATGGCTACACCTTC.

The chain recombines TRBV28 with TRBJ2-3; 12 bases fit TRBD2. The length of the CDR3 is 14 residues. Trimming took 7 bases from V and 6 from J; bases not matched to a gene: 5. The germline V gene has CDR1 MDHEN and CDR2 SYDVKM. In DNA form, the CDR3 reads TGTGCCAGCAAAGGACTAGCGGGGAGGGATACGCAGTATTTT. Amino acid sequence: CASKGLAGRDTQYF. Combining the CDR3 with reference TRBV28 and TRBJ2-3 gives the whole variable domain DVKVTQSSRYLVKRTGEKVFLECVQDMDHENMFWYRQDPGLGLRLIYFSYDVKMKEKGDIPEGYSVSREKKERFSLILESASTNQTSMYLCASKGLAGRDTQYFGPGTRLTVL.

The CDR3 is CASSLQGLRNTEAFF. In nucleotides, the CDR3 is TGTGCCAGCAGTTTACAGGGCCTACGGAACACTGAAGCTTTCTTT. J is TRBJ1-1 and V is TRBV28, with D perhaps matching TRBD1 (5 bases). Per germline, CDR1 MDHEN and CDR2 SYDVKM. Deletions cut 2 bases from V and 1 base from J, with 11 bases between. The CDR3 extends over 15 amino acids. Full variable domain (outside the CDR3, taken from reference TRBV28 and TRBJ1-1): DVKVTQSSRYLVKRTGEKVFLECVQDMDHENMFWYRQDPGLGLRLIYFSYDVKMKEKGDIPEGYSVSREKKERFSLILESASTNQTSMYLCASSLQGLRNTEAFFGQGTRLTVV.